This T cell receptor (beta chain) stems from a study of cytomegalovirus exposure and HLA in healthy donors. Notes on the study in general: The presence/absence work took it that sequencing depth was about the same across donors.

The CDR3 spans 15 residues. As for this clone: Its antigen remains unidentified.

This PCR relied on a set of 60 Vbeta primers and 13 Jbeta primers. Data came from immunoSEQ multiplex PCR; TCRdb stores just in-frame clones and leaves some out. Found here are approximately 75,000 clones, 65% to 80% of them singletons; the top ten hold about 22%. V and J are TRBV21-1 and TRBJ1-1. TRBV21-1 is a recognized pseudogene. Sequenced material: PBMCs. The clonotype comes from a man aged 35 to 55 in good health and CMV-seropositive. Here the CDR3 DNA reads TGTGCCAGCAGCAAAGGTGGCGGCAGTAACACTGAAGCTTTCTTT. Translated, it gives CASSKGGGSNTEAFF.